This entry features one T cell receptor beta chain sequence. This CDR3 contains 15 residues. CDR1 LGHDT and CDR2 YNNKEL come from the germline V gene (reference sequence). V lost 3 bases and J 0 bases, leaving 11 bases between the germline ends. Assay: immunoSEQ multiplex PCR; the TCRdb copy retains only in-frame clones and omits some. The sample consists of about 170,000 clones, 87% of them appearing once. These data are taken from a study of T cell responses to AZD1222 COVID-19 vaccine. The V and J genes are TRBV3-1 (or the pseudogene TRBV3-2) and TRBJ1-1; D may be TRBD1 (6 bases). The clonotype comes from an adult who received the AZD1222 COVID-19 vaccine. The sample was peripheral blood, taken 28 days after the second AZD1222 dose. In nucleotides, the CDR3 is TGTGCCAGCAGCCACCCGGGACACTTGAACACTGAAGCTTTCTTT. Protein: CASSHPGHLNTEAFF.